This TCR beta chain originates from a study of T cell changes during pregnancy in multiple sclerosis. The protocol was immunoSEQ multiplex PCR, while the TCRdb copy is restricted to in-frame clones and leaves out a portion. The repertoire holds tens of thousands of clones, with roughly 92% as singletons. CDR1 and CDR2 from the germline V gene are SNHLY and FYNNEI. This CDR3 is built from 12 residues. Deletions cut 8 bases from V and 6 bases from J, with 12 bases between. The sequence came from a female donor in good health, enrolled as a control in a pregnancy study. Sequencing was performed on CD4+ T cells from peripheral blood mononuclear cells, taken in the second trimester of pregnancy. The chain has TRBV2 and TRBJ2-3; no reliable D call. CDR3 in amino acids: CASGPPPDTQYF. The CDR3 DNA reads TGTGCCAGCGGGCCACCCCCCGATACGCAGTATTTT.